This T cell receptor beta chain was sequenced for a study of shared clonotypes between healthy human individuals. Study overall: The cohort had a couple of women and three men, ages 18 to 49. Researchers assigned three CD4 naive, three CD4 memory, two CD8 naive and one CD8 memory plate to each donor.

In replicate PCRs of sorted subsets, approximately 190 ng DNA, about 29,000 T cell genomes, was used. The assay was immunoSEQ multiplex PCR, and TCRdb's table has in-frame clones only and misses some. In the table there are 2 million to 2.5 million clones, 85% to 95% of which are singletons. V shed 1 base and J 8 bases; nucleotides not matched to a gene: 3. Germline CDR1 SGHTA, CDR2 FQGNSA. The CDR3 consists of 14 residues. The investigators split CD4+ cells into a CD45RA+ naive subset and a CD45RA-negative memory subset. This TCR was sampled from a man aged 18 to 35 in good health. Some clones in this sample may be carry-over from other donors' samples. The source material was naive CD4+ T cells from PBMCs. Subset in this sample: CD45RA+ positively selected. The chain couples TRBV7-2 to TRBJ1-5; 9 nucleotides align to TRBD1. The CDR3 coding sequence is TGTGCCAGCAGCTTAGACAGGGGGCGCGAGCCCCAGCATTTT. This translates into CASSLDRGREPQHF.